The 28 T cell receptor beta chains given below trace back to one sample, sequenced in a study of a mutant IDH1 vaccine in newly diagnosed glioma. For these receptors, no antigen is known. The time point: week 11, during vaccination. Each dose delivered 300 ug of mutant IDH1 20-mer peptide subcutaneously with imiquimod. Assay used: immunoSEQ multiplex PCR; TCRdb lists only in-frame clones, some missing. The data contain about 66,000 clones, roughly 83% of them singletons. Sequenced here: PBMCs, sampled from a glioma patient whose treatment included an IDH1 peptide vaccine. These receptors were obtained from a woman aged 50 to 65 with glioma.

This clone was seen only once. This chain links TRBV27 with TRBJ1-5; no reliable D call. Germline assignment: CDR1 MNHEY and CDR2 SMNVEV (reference sequence). CDR3 size: 15 residues. The ends were cut back, 0 bases at V and 0 bases at J, with 6 bases in the middle. The CDR3 reads CASSLSKLSNQPQHF. The CDR3, as DNA: TGTGCCAGCAGTTTATCCAAACTTAGCAATCAGCCCCAGCATTTT.

This chain connects TRBV6-6 to TRBJ2-7; D is uncertain. Between the trimmed V and J ends, which lost 2 bases and 5 bases, there was a span of 7 bases. This CDR3 has 12 amino acids. CDR1 MNHNY and CDR2 SVGAGI come from the germline V gene (reference sequence). CDR3 sequence reads: CASSYPSHEQYF. CDR3 bases: TGTGCCAGCAGTTACCCTTCCCACGAGCAGTACTTC.

The chain recombines TRBV5-6 with TRBJ1-6; tentative D call: TRBD1 (6 bases). Germline V gives CDR1 SGHDT, CDR2 YYEEEE. V lost 0 bases and J 9 bases, leaving 10 bases between the germline ends. This CDR3 is built from 14 residues. CDR3 loop: CASSLGQGLSPLHF. CDR3 in DNA: TGTGCCAGCAGCTTGGGGCAGGGGCTTTCACCCCTCCACTTT.

Here the CDR3 reads CASSQGDRGGEKLFF. CDR3 DNA: TGTGCCAGCAGCCAAGGAGACAGGGGAGGTGAAAAACTGTTTTTT. J is TRBJ1-4 and V is TRBV5-8, with TRBD1 matching 8 bases. The germline CDR1 and CDR2 sequences are SGHTS and YDEGEE. The CDR3 contains 15 residues. Trimming took 4 bases from V and 7 from J; bases not matched to a gene: 9.

The chain uses TRBV7-2 and TRBJ2-6, with no clear D. Per germline, CDR1 SGHTA and CDR2 FQGNSA. V lost 6 bases and J lost 0, with 12 bases in between. This CDR3 comprises 16 residues. In DNA, the CDR3 is TGTGCCAGCAGTCCGGCGATGGTCTCTGGGGCCAACGTCCTGACTTTC. Translating gives CASSPAMVSGANVLTF.

CDR3: CAWSVKGISSEAFF. In nucleotides, the CDR3 is TGTGCCTGGAGTGTAAAGGGTATTTCATCTGAAGCTTTCTTT. The V call is TRBV30, the J call TRBJ1-1; no firm D call. Germline V gives CDR1 GTSNPN, CDR2 SVGIG (reference sequence). V was clipped by 0 bases and J by 6 bases, with 14 bases between them. The CDR3 loop spans 14 amino acids. The variable domain in full, with the rest retrieved from reference TRBV30 and TRBJ1-1, is SQTIHQWPATLVQPVGSPLSLECTVEGTSNPNLYWYRQAAGRGLQLLFYSVGIGQISSEVPQNLSASRPQDRQFILSSKKLLLSDSGFYLCAWSVKGISSEAFFGQGTRLTVV.

The V and J genes are TRBV2 and TRBJ2-7, with D possibly called TRBD1 or TRBD2 (5 bases each). Germline assignment: CDR1 SNHLY and CDR2 FYNNEI. The CDR3 sequence is 14 residues long. V dropped 6 bases and J dropped 4 bases, with 16 bases sitting between them. This CDR3 reads CASRKQGVSYEQYF. The DNA of the CDR3 is TGTGCCAGCAGAAAGCAGGGAGTCTCGTACGAGCAGTACTTC. Filled out from reference TRBV2 and TRBJ2-7, the complete variable domain reads EPEVTQTPSHQVTQMGQEVILRCVPISNHLYFYWYRQILGQKVEFLVSFYNNEISEKSEIFDDQFSVERPDGSNFTLKIRSTKLEDSAMYFCASRKQGVSYEQYFGPGTRLTVT.

The table lists this clone with a count of one. V usage is TRBV7-2 and J usage is TRBJ2-5; D might be TRBD1 or TRBD2, each matching 5 bases. Looked up from germline, CDR1 is SGHTA and CDR2 is FQGNSA. The CDR3 contains 13 residues. Trimming removed 5 bases at V and 5 bases at J, with 12 bases between. The CDR3 sequence is CASSAGASETQYF. The CDR3 nucleotides read TGTGCCAGCAGCGCCGGGGCGTCGGAGACCCAGTACTTC.

The genes are TRBV6-5 and TRBJ2-1; 8 nucleotides line up with TRBD2. The CDR3 is 16 amino acids. V lost 0 bases, J lost 6 bases, and 7 bases stayed unmatched. Germline values: CDR1 MNHEY, CDR2 SVGAGI. The CDR3 DNA reads as TGTGCCAGCAGTTACTCTGGGACTAGACCCAGCAATGAGCAGTTCTTC. Amino acids: CASSYSGTRPSNEQFF.

This clone has more than one count but fewer than ten. Written as DNA, the CDR3 is TGTGCCAGCAGGAACACTGAAGCTTTCTTT. Translation gives CASRNTEAFF. This chain joins TRBV6-1 and TRBJ1-1; D not certain. CDR3 length: 10 amino acids. Trimming shortened V by 6 bases and J by 1 base, and 0 bases separated the two germline ends. The V gene's germline CDR1 is MNHNS and CDR2 SASEGT.

The rearrangement joins TRBV10-3 to TRBJ2-5, with no clear D. The germline gives CDR1 ENHRY, CDR2 SYGVKD. CDR3 size: 13 residues. V gave up 7 bases and J gave up 5 bases, with 14 bases separating them. CDR3 protein: CAITRKLVETQYF. The CDR3, as DNA: TGTGCCATCACTCGAAAGCTCGTCGAGACCCAGTACTTC.

The rearrangement links TRBV29-1 to TRBJ2-7; 8 bases are a match to TRBD1. Per the germline V gene, CDR1 is SQVTM and CDR2 is ANQGSEA. The V segment lost 6 bases and the J segment 5 bases; nucleotides outside the gene matches: 9. The CDR3 consists of 13 residues. The CDR3 sequence: CSVPGQGTHEQYF. In DNA, the CDR3 is TGCAGCGTACCAGGACAGGGCACACACGAGCAGTACTTC.

This clone was found once. The rearrangement joins TRBV4-3 to TRBJ2-5, with D possibly called TRBD1 or TRBD2 (6 bases each). The germline V gene has CDR1 LGHNA and CDR2 YSLEER. This CDR3 region has 21 residues. The ends were cut back, 3 bases at V and 2 bases at J, with 31 bases in the middle. CDR3 sequence (DNA): TGCGCCAGCAGCCACTTGGACCGGGACGCTAAGTGTAGGGGGGAGCAAGAGACCCAGTACTTC. This translates into CASSHLDRDAKCRGEQETQYF.

V is TRBV28 and J is TRBJ2-7, with 7 bases aligning to TRBD2. Germline V lookup: CDR1 MDHEN, CDR2 SYDVKM. CDR3 length: 13 amino acids. V shed 10 bases and J 3 bases; nucleotides not matched to a gene: 9. CDR3 DNA: TGTGCCACTTCCGGCGGGGGACTCTACGAGCAGTACTTC. Protein product: CATSGGGLYEQYF.

The V gene is TRBV7-2, the J gene TRBJ2-2; maybe TRBD2 (6 bases). The CDR3 length is 16 residues. The germline V and J ends were trimmed by 0 bases and 2 bases, with 10 bases remaining between them. The germline gives CDR1 SGHTA, CDR2 FQGNSA. Here the CDR3 DNA reads TGTGCCAGCAGCTTAGCGGCGGGACTTAACACCGGGGAGCTGTTTTTT. Its protein product is CASSLAAGLNTGELFF. The full variable domain, rest sourced from reference TRBV7-2 and TRBJ2-2, is GAGVSQSPSNKVTEKGKDVELRCDPISGHTALYWYRQSLGQGLEFLIYFQGNSAPDKSGLPSDRFSAERTGGSVSTLTIQRTQQEDSAVYLCASSLAAGLNTGELFFGEGSRLTVL.

The chain joins TRBV2 to TRBJ1-3, with a tentative D call TRBD1 (6 bases). The CDR3 is 14 amino acids. V lost 1 base, J lost 2 bases, and 6 bases lay in between. Germline values: CDR1 SNHLY, CDR2 FYNNEI. This chain's CDR3 is CASSEDRAGNTIYF. In DNA form, the CDR3 reads TGTGCCAGCAGTGAAGACAGGGCTGGAAACACCATATATTTT.

The chain recombines TRBV7-2 with TRBJ1-3; no reliable D call. CDR3 size: 14 residues. Germline-derived CDR1 and CDR2 are SGHTA and FQGNSA. V lost 0 bases and J 8 bases, leaving 11 bases between the germline ends. CDR3 bases: TGTGCCAGCAGCTTAGCGGGCGGGTTAGACACCATATATTTT. It translates to CASSLAGGLDTIYF.

This chain connects TRBV5-1 to TRBJ1-2, with a possible D match to TRBD1 (6 bases). In germline, CDR1 is SGHRS, CDR2 YFSETQ. This CDR3 spans 14 amino acids. The V end was cut by 7 bases, the J end by 6 bases, with 19 bases between. CDR3 loop: CASGQQGSVDGYTF. In nucleotides, the CDR3 is TGCGCCAGCGGTCAACAGGGCTCGGTCGATGGCTACACCTTC.

The chain joins TRBV29-1 to TRBJ2-5; 9 bases align to TRBD2. The CDR3 consists of 14 residues. The trim removed 6 bases at V and 4 bases at J, leaving 9 bases unmatched. Germline V gives CDR1 SQVTM, CDR2 ANQGSEA. Written as DNA, the CDR3 is TGCAGCGTCCGCAGAGTAGCGGGGGCAGAGACCCAGTACTTC. It yields the protein CSVRRVAGAETQYF.

This clone appeared a single time. This rearrangement joins TRBV9 to TRBJ2-3, with a possible D match to TRBD1 (6 bases). V lost 0 bases and J lost 1, with 9 bases in between. This CDR3 contains 15 residues. Germline V gives CDR1 SGDLS, CDR2 YYNGEE. The DNA of the CDR3 is TGTGCCAGCAGCGTAGAGGGGGTGGGCACAGATACGCAGTATTTT. Its translation: CASSVEGVGTDTQYF.

This clone was found a few times. This CDR3 is CASSSDTDNSPLHF. The CDR3 nucleotides read TGTGCCAGCAGCTCGGACACGGATAATTCACCCCTCCACTTT. V gene TRBV7-2 combines with J gene TRBJ1-6, with D possibly being TRBD1 (5 bases). The germline V gene has CDR1 SGHTA and CDR2 FQGNSA. Trimming pared 4 bases from V and 5 bases from J, leaving 9 bases between. The CDR3 spans 14 residues.

V is TRBV29-1 and J is TRBJ2-5, with 7 bases matching TRBD1. CDR1 is SQVTM, CDR2 ANQGSEA, per germline. V shed 5 bases and J 5 bases; nucleotides not matched to a gene: 2. The CDR3 spans 11 residues. The CDR3 nucleotides read TGCAGCGTTACACAGGGGGAGACCCAGTACTTC. Encoded protein: CSVTQGETQYF.

Concerning this clone itself: Other DNA sequences in this specimen translate into the identical CDR3. The gene calls are TRBV19 and TRBJ1-2, with no clear D. Trimming left V 1 base short and J 0 bases short, with 3 bases between. The germline V gene encodes CDR1 LNHDA and CDR2 SQIVND (reference sequence). The CDR3 totals 13 residues. The CDR3 bases are TGTGCCAGTAGTATAGGTTCTAACTATGGCTACACCTTC. Protein sequence: CASSIGSNYGYTF. The whole variable domain, filled in from reference TRBV19 and TRBJ1-2, reads DGGITQSPKYLFRKEGQNVTLSCEQNLNHDAMYWYRQDPGQGLRLIYYSQIVNDFQKGDIAEGYSVSREKKESFPLTVTSAQKNPTAFYLCASSIGSNYGYTFGSGTRLTVV.

This clone was detected a few times. The chain couples TRBV21-1 to TRBJ1-1. TRBV21-1 is marked as a pseudogene. The CDR3 spans 14 residues. CDR3 protein: CALNPSDLNTEAFF. CDR3 nucleotide sequence: TGTGCCCTGAACCCGTCGGATCTGAACACTGAAGCTTTCTTT.

This sequence joins TRBV29-1 and TRBJ1-1; D possibly corresponds to TRBD1 (5 bases). Germline V CDR1 and CDR2: SQVTM, ANQGSEA. This CDR3 is 15 amino acids long. The germline V and J ends were trimmed by 1 base and 3 bases, with 15 bases remaining between them. The CDR3 region is CSVEALGRDHTEAFF. CDR3 in DNA: TGCAGCGTTGAAGCCCTTGGCAGGGATCACACTGAAGCTTTCTTT.

The chain couples TRBV4-1 to TRBJ1-3; no firm D call. The germline V and J ends were trimmed by 0 bases and 4 bases, with 7 bases remaining between them. CDR3 size: 14 residues. Looked up from germline, CDR1 is MGHRA and CDR2 is YSYEKL. CDR3 sequence: CASSQESQGNTIYF. The CDR3 DNA sequence: TGCGCCAGCAGCCAAGAGTCACAGGGAAACACCATATATTTT.

The gene calls are TRBV5-1 and TRBJ2-7; no clear D. Per the germline V gene, CDR1 is SGHRS and CDR2 is YFSETQ. CDR3 length: 14 residues. The V end lost 7 bases, the J end lost 0 bases, and 14 bases lay between the germline ends. DNA of the CDR3: TGCGCCAGCGCCCTCGGCCTCGGCTCCTACGAGCAGTACTTC. Its protein product is CASALGLGSYEQYF.

J is TRBJ2-7 and V is TRBV5-1; D is possibly TRBD1 (6 bases). V was trimmed by 7 bases and J by 0 bases, leaving 20 bases between them. The germline CDR1 and CDR2 sequences are SGHRS and YFSETQ. This CDR3 comprises 16 residues. Here the CDR3 reads CASGLPGQGSSYEQYF. The DNA of the CDR3 is TGCGCCAGCGGCCTACCTGGTCAGGGGAGCTCCTACGAGCAGTACTTC.